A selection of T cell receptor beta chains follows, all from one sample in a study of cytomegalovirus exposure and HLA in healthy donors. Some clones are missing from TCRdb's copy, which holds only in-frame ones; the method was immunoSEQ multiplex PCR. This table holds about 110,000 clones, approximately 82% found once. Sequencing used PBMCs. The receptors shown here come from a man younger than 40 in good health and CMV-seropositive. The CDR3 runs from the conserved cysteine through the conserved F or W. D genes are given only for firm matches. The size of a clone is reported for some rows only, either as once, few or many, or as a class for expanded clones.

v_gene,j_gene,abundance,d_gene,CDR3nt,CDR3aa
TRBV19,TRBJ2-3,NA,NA,TGTGCCAGTAGCCCCAGGGGAGATACGCAGTATTTT,CASSPRGDTQYF
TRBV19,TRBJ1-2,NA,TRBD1,TGTGCCAGCCAGCAATCCGGGACAGGCTATGGCTACACCTTC,CASQQSGTGYGYTF
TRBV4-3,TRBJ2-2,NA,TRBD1,TGCGCCAGCAGCCAACGGACAGGGGGAGTAGGCGGGGAGCTGTTTTTT,CASSQRTGGVGGELFF
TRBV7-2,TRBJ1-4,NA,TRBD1,TGTGCCAGCAGCTCACGGGACAGAGTTAATGAAAAACTGTTTTTT,CASSSRDRVNEKLFF
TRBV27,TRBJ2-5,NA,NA,TGTGCCAGCAGCCTCGGCCAAGAGACCCAGTACTTC,CASSLGQETQYF
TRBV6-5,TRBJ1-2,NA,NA,TGTGCCAGCACCCCCTCGTTCCCTAACTATGGCTACACCTTC,CASTPSFPNYGYTF
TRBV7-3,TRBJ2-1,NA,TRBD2,TGTGCCAGCAGTTTCCAGGGCGGGGGGGAAAATGAGCAGTTCTTC,CASSFQGGGENEQFF
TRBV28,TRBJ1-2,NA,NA,TGTGCCAGCAGTATAATGACTCCTTCTAACTATGGCTACACCTTC,CASSIMTPSNYGYTF
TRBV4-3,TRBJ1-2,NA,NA,TGCGCCAGCAGCCAAGATCGGCGGACAAGCCCGACTAACTATGGCTACACCTTC,CASSQDRRTSPTNYGYTF
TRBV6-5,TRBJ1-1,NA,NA,TGTGCCAGCAGTTATTCGCCCTGGGGAGGCACTGAAGCTTTCTTT,CASSYSPWGGTEAFF
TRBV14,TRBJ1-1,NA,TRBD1,TGTGCCAGCAGCCCCAGGGGGCCCTACACTGAAGCTTTCTTT,CASSPRGPYTEAFF
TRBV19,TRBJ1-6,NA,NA,TGTGCCAGTAGCAACCGGGATTCCTATAATTCACCCCTCCACTTT,CASSNRDSYNSPLHF
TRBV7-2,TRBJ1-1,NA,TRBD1,TGTGCCAGCAGCTCCGGACAGGGGGCGACTGAAGCTTTCTTT,CASSSGQGATEAFF
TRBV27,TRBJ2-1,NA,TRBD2,TGTGCCAGCATCCAGACCCCGACTAGCGGGGGGGCCAACAATGAGCAGTTCTTC,CASIQTPTSGGANNEQFF
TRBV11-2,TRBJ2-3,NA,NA,TGTGCCAGCAGCTTAGGGAGTTCGCGGCGTGATACGCAGTATTTT,CASSLGSSRRDTQYF
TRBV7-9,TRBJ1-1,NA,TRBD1,TGTGCCAGCAGCCTTAGAGGGGGCGGCCAGGGGGCATCTGAAGCTTTCTTT,CASSLRGGGQGASEAFF
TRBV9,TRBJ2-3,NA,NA,TGTGCCAGCAGCGAGATCGGCAGGGCCACAGATACGCAGTATTTT,CASSEIGRATDTQYF
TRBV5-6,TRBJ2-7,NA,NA,TGTGCCACTGGGGGGGGTCCAGGGGGCGACGAGCAGTACTTC,CATGGGPGGDEQYF
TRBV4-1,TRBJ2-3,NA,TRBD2,TGCGCCAGCAGCCACCGCCCACTAGCGGGGGTAACAGATACGCAGTATTTT,CASSHRPLAGVTDTQYF
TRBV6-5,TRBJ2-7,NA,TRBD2,TGTGCCAGCAGTAAGCGGGGCTACGAGCAGTACTTC,CASSKRGYEQYF
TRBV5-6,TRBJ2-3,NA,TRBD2,TGTGCCAGCAGCTCTTCTAGCGGGGGCCCCACAGATACGCAGTATTTT,CASSSSSGGPTDTQYF
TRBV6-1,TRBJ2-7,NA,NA,TGTGCCAGCAGTGAAGGACCGACGGGCTCCTACGAGCAGTACTTC,CASSEGPTGSYEQYF
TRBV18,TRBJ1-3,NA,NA,TGTGCCAGCTCACCCCGCGCGGGACTTCCGATCTCTGGAAACACCATATATTTT,CASSPRAGLPISGNTIYF
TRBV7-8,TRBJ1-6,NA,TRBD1,TGTGCCAGCAGCTTAGCGCCCGGGACAGGGGACTCACCCCTCCACTTT,CASSLAPGTGDSPLHF
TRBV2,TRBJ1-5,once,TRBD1,TGTGCCAGCAGTCATGGACAGGGCGGTTATGGGAATCAGCCCCAGCATTTT,CASSHGQGGYGNQPQHF
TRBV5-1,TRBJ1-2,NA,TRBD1,TGCGCCAGCAGCTTCCTAGACAGGGAGGATGGCTACACCTTC,CASSFLDREDGYTF
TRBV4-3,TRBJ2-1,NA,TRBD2,TGCGCCAGCAGCCCTCAGGGACTAGCGGGGCATAATGAGCAGTTCTTC,CASSPQGLAGHNEQFF
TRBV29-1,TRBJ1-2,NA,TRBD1,TGCAGCGTTGTGGGACAGGCCCCCTCGGGGGGCTACACCTTC,CSVVGQAPSGGYTF
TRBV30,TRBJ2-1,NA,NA,TGTGCCTGGAGACCCCCTCGACATACTCTCCTCTCCTACAATGAGCAGTTCTTC,CAWRPPRHTLLSYNEQFF
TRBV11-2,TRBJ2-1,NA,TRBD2,TGTGCCAGCAGCCCCCTGGCTAGCGGGGGTCCCGTGCAGTTCTTC,CASSPLASGGPVQFF
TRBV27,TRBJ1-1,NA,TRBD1,TGTGCCAGCAGTCCCTGGACAGGGGGAGAGAACACTGAAGCTTTCTTT,CASSPWTGGENTEAFF
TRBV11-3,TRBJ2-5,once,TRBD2,TGTGCCAGCAGCTCGTACGCTAGCGGGGAGGACCAAGAGACCCAGTACTTC,CASSSYASGEDQETQYF
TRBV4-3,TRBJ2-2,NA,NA,TGCGCCAGCAGCCCCAAGGCGGTGACGAACACCGGGGAGCTGTTTTTT,CASSPKAVTNTGELFF
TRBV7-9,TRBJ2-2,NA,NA,TGTGCCAGCAGCCCTAGTGGGGGCGCGGGCACCGGGGAGCTGTTTTTT,CASSPSGGAGTGELFF
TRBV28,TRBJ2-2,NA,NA,TGTGCCAGCAGTCCCGGGACCGGGGAGCTGTTTTTT,CASSPGTGELFF
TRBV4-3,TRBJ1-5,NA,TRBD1,TGCGCCAGCAGCCAGACAGGGGAAGGGGGTCAGCCCCAGCATTTT,CASSQTGEGGQPQHF
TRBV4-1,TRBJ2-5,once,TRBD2,TGCGCCAGCAGCCAAGCGGGGGGGAACCAAGAGACCCAGTACTTC,CASSQAGGNQETQYF
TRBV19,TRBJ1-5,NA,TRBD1,TGTGCCAGTAACCGTTACCGGGACAGGAACAATCAGCCCCAGCATTTT,CASNRYRDRNNQPQHF
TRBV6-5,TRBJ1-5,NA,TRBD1,TGTGCCAGCAAACAGGGGGCCGGTCAGCCCCAGCATTTT,CASKQGAGQPQHF
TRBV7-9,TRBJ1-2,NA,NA,TGTGCCAGCAGCTCACCAGGCTATGGCTACACCTTC,CASSSPGYGYTF
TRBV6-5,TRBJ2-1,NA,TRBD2,TGTGCCACCTCTAGCGGGGGTAATGAGCAGTTCTTC,CATSSGGNEQFF
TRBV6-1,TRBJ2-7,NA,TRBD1,TGTGCCAGCAGCGAGACAGGGTGGGCAACCTACGAGCAGTACTTC,CASSETGWATYEQYF
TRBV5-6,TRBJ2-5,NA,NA,TGTGCCAGCCTACAGGGCATTCAAGAGACCCAGTACTTC,CASLQGIQETQYF
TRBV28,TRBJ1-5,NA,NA,TGTGCCAGCAGTGGGACCAGGGGTAGCAATCAGCCCCAGCATTTT,CASSGTRGSNQPQHF
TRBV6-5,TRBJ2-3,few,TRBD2,TGTGCCAGCAGTGGGACTAGCGGGGGGGCAGATACGCAGTATTTT,CASSGTSGGADTQYF
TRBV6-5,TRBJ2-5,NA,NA,TGTGCCAGCACCGACAGGCAAGAGACCCAGTACTTC,CASTDRQETQYF
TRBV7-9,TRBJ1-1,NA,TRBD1,TGTGCCAGCAGCTCGGACAGGGGAGGAACTGAAGCTTTCTTT,CASSSDRGGTEAFF
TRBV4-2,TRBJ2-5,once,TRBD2,TGTGCCAGCAGCCAAACTAGCGGGGAACAAGAGACCCAGTACTTC,CASSQTSGEQETQYF
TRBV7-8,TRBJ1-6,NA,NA,TGTGCCAGCAAGATGGACAGTAACTATAATTCACCCCTCCACTTT,CASKMDSNYNSPLHF
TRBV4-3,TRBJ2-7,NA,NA,TGCGCCAGCAGCCACGCGGCCGCGGCAGGGGGGATCTACGAGCAGTACTTC,CASSHAAAAGGIYEQYF
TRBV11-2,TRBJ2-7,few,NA,TGTGCCAGCAGCTTTTTTGAGGGTAGCTACGAGCAGTACTTC,CASSFFEGSYEQYF
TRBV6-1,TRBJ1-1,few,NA,TGTGCCAGCACCTCGACGGGGGGCCGAGAAGCTTTCTTT,CASTSTGGREAFF
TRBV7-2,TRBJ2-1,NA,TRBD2,TGTGCCAGCAGCATACGTAAGCGGGGAAGCTCCTACAATGAGCAGTTCTTC,CASSIRKRGSSYNEQFF
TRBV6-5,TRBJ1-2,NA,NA,TGTGCCAGCAGTTACTCGTCTGGGGCCGGCTACACCTTC,CASSYSSGAGYTF